This T cell receptor beta chain was captured by sequencing in a study of Tregs in tolerant kidney transplant recipients. Note on this clone: What it binds is not known. The CDR3 is cut off 3 residues early in the read; its end comes from the germline J gene.

TCRdb keeps only in-frame clones here, not all; method: immunoSEQ multiplex PCR. The sample table includes around 48,000 clones. Germline values: CDR1 SQVTM, CDR2 ANQGSEA. Trimming took 6 bases from V and 0 from J; bases not matched to a gene: 6. CDR3 length equals 14 residues. Whole-study results and caveats: Validation in larger populations is needed because few patients were studied.

The chain employs TRBV29-1 and TRBJ2-3; 7 nucleotides line up with TRBD2. This TCR came from a human donor who received a combined kidney and bone marrow transplant. The source was CD4+ T cells from blood, collected before the transplant. Partial CDR3 DNA: TGCAGCGTCTCTAGCGGAGCTAGCACAGATACG. This encodes CSVSSGASTDT. The CDR3 reads in full as CSVSSGASTDTQYF.